A selection of T cell receptor beta chains follows, all from one sample in a study of cytomegalovirus exposure and HLA in healthy donors. Some clones are missing from TCRdb's copy, which holds only in-frame ones; the method was immunoSEQ multiplex PCR. The table lists about 190,000 clones, about 77% of them singletons. Input material: PBMCs. These receptors came from a man aged 25-45 years in good health and CMV-seropositive. Both conserved end residues are part of each CDR3. A D gene is named only where the DNA matches it firmly. Only some rows state a clone size, as once, few, many or a class for expanded clones.

j_call v_call d_call clone_size cdr3_aa cdr3_nt
TRBJ1-6 TRBV7-2 - - CASSSQGSRPLHF TGTGCCAGCAGCTCTCAGGGGTCTAGACCCCTCCACTTT
TRBJ2-1 TRBV11-3 TRBD2 - CASSPGLAGSRDEQFF TGTGCCAGCAGCCCTGGGCTAGCGGGGTCCAGGGATGAGCAGTTCTTC
TRBJ2-7 TRBV5-5 - - CASSLNTNSYEQYF TGTGCCAGCAGCTTGAATACAAACTCCTACGAGCAGTACTTC
TRBJ1-1 TRBV5-4 - few CASSLDRVTEAFF TGTGCCAGCAGCTTGGACAGGGTGACTGAAGCTTTCTTT
TRBJ2-2 TRBV19 - many CASRHSGGNTGELFF TGTGCCAGCCGACATAGTGGGGGCAACACCGGGGAGCTGTTTTTT
TRBJ2-1 TRBV4-3 TRBD2 - CASSQDMWASGRASSYNEQFF TGCGCCAGCAGCCAAGATATGTGGGCTAGCGGGAGGGCCTCCTCCTACAATGAGCAGTTCTTC
TRBJ2-7 TRBV20-1 - once CSASRTGEQYF TGCAGTGCTAGTCGGACGGGAGAGCAGTACTTC
TRBJ2-7 TRBV4-1 - - CASSQEVQTGPYEQYF TGCGCCAGCAGCCAAGAAGTTCAGACAGGCCCCTACGAGCAGTACTTC
TRBJ1-6 TRBV7-2 TRBD1 - CASRDREGNSPLHF TGTGCCAGCAGGGACAGGGAAGGGAATTCACCCCTCCACTTT
TRBJ2-3 TRBV5-1 TRBD1 - CASSGQGAVNTDTQYF TGCGCCAGCAGCGGACAGGGGGCGGTTAATACAGATACGCAGTATTTT
TRBJ1-5 TRBV7-9 - - CASSKSGNQPQHF TGTGCCAGCAGTAAATCGGGAAATCAGCCCCAGCATTTT